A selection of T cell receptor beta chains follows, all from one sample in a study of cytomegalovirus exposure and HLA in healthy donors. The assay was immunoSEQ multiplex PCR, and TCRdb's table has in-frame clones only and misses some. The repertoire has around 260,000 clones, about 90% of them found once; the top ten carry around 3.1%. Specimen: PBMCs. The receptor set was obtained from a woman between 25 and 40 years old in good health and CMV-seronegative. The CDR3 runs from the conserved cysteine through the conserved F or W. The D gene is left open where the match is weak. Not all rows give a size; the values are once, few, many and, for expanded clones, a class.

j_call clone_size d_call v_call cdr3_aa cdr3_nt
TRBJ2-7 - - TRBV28 CASSPLRIEQYF TGTGCCAGCAGTCCTCTCAGGATCGAGCAGTACTTC
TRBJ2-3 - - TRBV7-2 CASSFLRGDTQYF TGTGCCAGCAGCTTCCTGAGGGGGGATACGCAGTATTTT
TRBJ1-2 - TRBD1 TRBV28 CASSLTQGAGYGYTF TGTGCCAGCAGTTTAACTCAGGGGGCAGGCTATGGCTACACCTTC
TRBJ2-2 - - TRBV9 CASSVAAMTNTGELFF TGTGCCAGCAGCGTAGCGGCGATGACGAACACCGGGGAGCTGTTTTTT
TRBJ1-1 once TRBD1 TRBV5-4 CASSPGTGFGYTEAFF TGTGCCAGCAGCCCCGGGACAGGGTTTGGGTACACTGAAGCTTTCTTT
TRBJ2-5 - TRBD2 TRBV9 CASSVAGLAGGETQYF TGTGCCAGCAGCGTAGCTGGACTAGCGGGAGGAGAGACCCAGTACTTC
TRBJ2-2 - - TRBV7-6 CASSLAELVGAGELFF TGTGCCAGCAGCTTAGCGGAACTAGTGGGGGCCGGGGAGCTGTTTTTT
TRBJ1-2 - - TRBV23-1 CASSPLRALNYGYTF TGCGCCAGCAGTCCTTTGAGGGCCCTTAACTATGGCTACACCTTC
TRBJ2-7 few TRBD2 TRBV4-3 CASSQGLAGGVYEQYF TGCGCCAGCAGCCAAGGACTAGCGGGAGGAGTCTACGAGCAGTACTTC
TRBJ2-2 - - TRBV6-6 CASSYPQGAGELFF TGTGCCAGCAGTTACCCACAGGGCGCCGGGGAGCTGTTTTTT
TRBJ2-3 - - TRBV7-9 CASSLGLGDTQYF TGTGCCAGCAGCTTAGGGTTGGGCGATACGCAGTATTTT
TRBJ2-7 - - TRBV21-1 CASSKSSRAYYEQYF TGTGCCAGCAGCAAATCGTCTAGGGCTTACTACGAGCAGTACTTC
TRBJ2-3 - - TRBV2 CASWATATDTQYF TGTGCCAGCTGGGCCACGGCTACAGATACGCAGTATTTT
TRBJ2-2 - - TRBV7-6 CASSQTPRRNTGELFF TGTGCCAGCAGCCAGACACCAAGGCGGAACACCGGGGAGCTGTTTTTT
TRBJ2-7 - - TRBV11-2 CASSFARGGWSYEQYF TGTGCCAGCAGCTTCGCGAGAGGGGGATGGTCCTACGAGCAGTACTTC
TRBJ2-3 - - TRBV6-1 CASSEVGRATDTQYF TGTGCCAGCAGTGAAGTCGGCAGGGCCACAGATACGCAGTATTTT
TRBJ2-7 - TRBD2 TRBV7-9 CASSVDSGQDEQYF TGTGCCAGCAGCGTCGATAGCGGGCAGGACGAGCAGTACTTC
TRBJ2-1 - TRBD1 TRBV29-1 CSVGKDRGQSNEQFF TGCAGCGTTGGAAAGGACAGGGGGCAATCGAATGAGCAGTTCTTC
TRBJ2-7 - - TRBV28 CASSPFPFETLHYEQYF TGTGCCAGCAGTCCTTTCCCCTTTGAGACTCTGCATTACGAGCAGTACTTC